These 5 T cell receptor beta chains were sequenced from one sample in a study of T cell responses to AZD1222 COVID-19 vaccine. Generated by immunoSEQ multiplex PCR, the TCRdb table keeps only in-frame clones and is missing some. The sample shows 100,000 or so clones, roughly 84% of them seen only once. Here the sequenced sample was peripheral blood, taken on day 0 of AZD1222 vaccination. Receptor source: an adult in good health.

This chain joins TRBV5-1 and TRBJ2-3; D is undetermined. The ends were cut back, 0 bases at V and 0 bases at J, with 11 bases in the middle. This CDR3 comprises 16 residues. Germline V gives CDR1 SGHRS, CDR2 YFSETQ. CDR3 sequence reads: CASSLERTSSTDTQYF. The CDR3 bases are TGCGCCAGCAGCTTGGAGCGTACCAGTAGCACAGATACGCAGTATTTT. Combining the CDR3 with reference TRBV5-1 and TRBJ2-3 gives the whole variable domain KAGVTQTPRYLIKTRGQQVTLSCSPISGHRSVSWYQQTPGQGLQFLFEYFSETQRNKGNFPGRFSGRQFSNSRSEMNVSTLELGDSALYLCASSLERTSSTDTQYFGPGTRLTVL.

The V gene is TRBV7-9, the J gene TRBJ1-5; tentative D call: TRBD1 (5 bases). The CDR3 spans 18 residues. From germline, CDR1 is SEHNR and CDR2 FQNEAQ (reference sequence). V lost 5 bases and J lost 0, with 20 bases in between. In DNA form, the CDR3 reads TGTGCCAGCAGCCCAAGCTCCGCCCCAGGGTATAGCAATCAGCCCCAGCATTTT. Translating gives CASSPSSAPGYSNQPQHF.

This chain links TRBV14 with TRBJ1-1; D is possibly TRBD1 (6 bases). The CDR3 sequence is 14 residues long. Germline V gives CDR1 SGHDN, CDR2 FVKESK. The ends were cut back, 1 base at V and 3 bases at J, with 9 bases in the middle. The CDR3 coding sequence is TGTGCCAGCAGCCAAGTAGGGGGAGACACTGAAGCTTTCTTT. Translated, it gives CASSQVGGDTEAFF.

The V gene is TRBV27, the J gene TRBJ1-4; D may be TRBD1 (6 bases). Germline assignment: CDR1 MNHEY and CDR2 SMNVEV (reference sequence). V lost 0 bases and J 0 bases, leaving 14 bases between the germline ends. The CDR3 is 18 amino acids. CDR3 coding DNA: TGTGCCAGCAGTTTATCGGGGGGGGCAGGGGCAACTAATGAAAAACTGTTTTTT. Translated, it gives CASSLSGGAGATNEKLFF.

The chain is built from TRBV6-5 and TRBJ1-4; 8 bases are a match to TRBD1. The junction had 8 bases not matched to a gene; V was cut back by 6 bases and J by 8 bases. Germline CDR1 is MNHEY and CDR2 is SVGAGI. CDR3 size: 14 residues. The DNA for the CDR3 is TGTGCCAGCAGCTCAGGGGGCGCGGCGGAAAAACTGTTTTTT. This translates into CASSSGGAAEKLFF.